These T cell receptor beta chains were read from a single sample in a study of control samples from healthy donors and cancer patients. Clones were sequenced by immunoSEQ multiplex PCR, and TCRdb holds only the in-frame ones, with some missing. The data hold fewer than 150,000 clones, with 90% to 95% observed a single time. Material: blood. The receptors originated from a woman younger than 30 in good health. Each CDR3 is given with its conserved first and last residue.

j_call v_call cdr3_aa
TRBJ1-2 TRBV5-6 CASSPGTDSNYGYTF
TRBJ2-4 TRBV30 CAWSSPGVGNNIQYF
TRBJ2-3 TRBV27 CASTPRVLGIDTQYF
TRBJ2-7 TRBV6-1 CASSVRRDSTAGEQYF
TRBJ2-7 TRBV5-1 CASSLALRTGDYEQYF
TRBJ2-3 TRBV24-1 CATSDSGLAGNPSTDTQYF
TRBJ1-5 TRBV6-2/TRBV6-3 CASSYHGGIPQHF
TRBJ2-1 TRBV7-3 CASSLQGGHRDEQFF
TRBJ1-4 TRBV1 CTSSQDTRGRNEKLFF
TRBJ2-7 TRBV7-9 CASSLGRLLTQGPNYEQYF
TRBJ2-7 TRBV9 CASSPSVATYEQYF
TRBJ2-2 TRBV7-2 CASSSGQITGELFF
TRBJ2-7 TRBV7-2 CASSSAELAEYYEQYF
TRBJ2-1 TRBV5-4 CASSLGRQPEQFF
TRBJ2-5 TRBV6-5 CASSPVTGRGTQYF
TRBJ1-5 TRBV7-2 CASSLVGTANQPQHF
TRBJ2-2 TRBV4-3 CASSHADRDAGELFF
TRBJ1-2 TRBV2 CASSEDRANGYTF
TRBJ1-3 TRBV4-1 CASSPGLRTDRSGNTIYF
TRBJ1-4 TRBV7-8 CASSLGDRRNNEKLFF
TRBJ2-7 TRBV6-2/TRBV6-3 CASSYVDRSFYEQYF
TRBJ1-1 TRBV7-2 CASSLQGGNTEAFF
TRBJ2-3 TRBV2 CASSDVSPTSGTDTQYF
TRBJ2-3 TRBV7-9 CASSLGSLDTQYF
TRBJ2-7 TRBV4-2 CASSQVGGGEQYF
TRBJ2-7 TRBV7-2 CASSPGLINYEQYF
TRBJ2-5 TRBV19 CASSFGGLAGGQETQYF
TRBJ2-6 TRBV19 CASSGNRGTSGANVLTF
TRBJ2-5 TRBV9 CASSVEGSGGPETQYF
TRBJ2-7 TRBV3-1/TRBV3-2 CASGQGGVYEQYF
TRBJ2-3 TRBV6-4 CATANASGGVNTQYF
TRBJ1-1 TRBV19 CASSPWDRPTEAFF
TRBJ2-5 TRBV7-2 CASSEISGGETQYF
TRBJ1-1 TRBV19 CASSIDRAKTRGPSTYMNTEAFF
TRBJ1-3 TRBV18 CASSPTGVQFSGNTIYF
TRBJ1-5 TRBV4-1 CASSQDPARRGQPQHF
TRBJ2-7 TRBV6-5 CASSLLLNREQYF